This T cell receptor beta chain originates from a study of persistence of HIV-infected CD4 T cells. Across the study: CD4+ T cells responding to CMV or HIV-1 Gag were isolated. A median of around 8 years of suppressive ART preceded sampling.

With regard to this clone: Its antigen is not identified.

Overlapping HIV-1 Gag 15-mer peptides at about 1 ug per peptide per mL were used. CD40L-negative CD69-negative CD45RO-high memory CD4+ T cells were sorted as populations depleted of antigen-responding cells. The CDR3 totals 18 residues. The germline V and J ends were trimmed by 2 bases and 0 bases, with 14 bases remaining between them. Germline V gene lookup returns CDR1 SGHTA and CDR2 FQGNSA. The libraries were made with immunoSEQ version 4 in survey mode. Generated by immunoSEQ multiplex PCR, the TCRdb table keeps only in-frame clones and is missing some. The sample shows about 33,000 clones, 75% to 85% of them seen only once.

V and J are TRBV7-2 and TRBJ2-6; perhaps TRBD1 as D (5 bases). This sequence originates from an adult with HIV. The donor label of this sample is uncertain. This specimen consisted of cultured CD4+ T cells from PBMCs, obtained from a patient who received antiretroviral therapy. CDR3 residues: CASSLQGLISSGANVLTF. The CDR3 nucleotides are TGTGCCAGCAGCTTACAGGGATTAATAAGCTCTGGGGCCAACGTCCTGACTTTC.